A selection of T cell receptor beta chains follows, all from one sample in a study of shared clonotypes between healthy human individuals. The data were produced by immunoSEQ multiplex PCR, yet TCRdb's version contains in-frame clones alone and is incomplete. The table has roughly 890,000 clones, about 92% seen once. Sequenced material: naive CD8+ T cells sorted from blood. Every receptor here comes from a young man in good health. Each CDR3 is given with its conserved first and last residue. For some rows the clone size is stated as once, few or many, or as a class when expanded; others skip it.

j_gene | v_gene | len | abundance | CDR3aa
TRBJ2-1 | TRBV19 | 19 | . | CASSIDPPASGSPYNEQFF
TRBJ1-1 | TRBV4-1 | 14 | . | CASSQEKGSPEAFF
TRBJ1-1 | TRBV19 | 11 | once | CASRAGTEAFF
TRBJ2-7 | TRBV29-1 | 14 | once | CSVTSGDPTYEQYF
TRBJ2-1 | TRBV19 | 16 | . | CASSMLAGAQYNEQFF
TRBJ2-1 | TRBV27 | 16 | . | CASSPGTSGAYNEQFF
TRBJ1-4 | TRBV25-1 | 12 | . | CASRGGNEKLFF
TRBJ1-5 | TRBV6-1 | 18 | . | CASSEGTLQGAPAQPQHF
TRBJ1-1 | TRBV6-5 | 14 | . | CASSTSILVREAFF
TRBJ2-1 | TRBV19 | 16 | . | CASSDPSGSSYNEQFF
TRBJ2-7 | TRBV4-1 | 18 | few | CASSQVIQGLALSYEQYF
TRBJ2-1 | TRBV14 | 15 | . | CASSQDGDSYNEQFF
TRBJ2-3 | TRBV11-2 | 15 | . | CASSLVGGPPDTQYF
TRBJ2-7 | TRBV27 | 14 | . | CASSFQGAVYEQYF
TRBJ2-3 | TRBV28 | 15 | . | CASSSPSLSREGLHF
TRBJ2-5 | TRBV9 | 16 | . | CASSDEAPTRTETQYF
TRBJ2-3 | TRBV27 | 15 | . | CASALGTSATDTQYF
TRBJ2-1 | TRBV6-1 | 16 | . | CASSEAPQGAGNEQFF
TRBJ2-1 | TRBV7-8 | 16 | few | CASSLWAGGVDNEQFF
TRBJ2-3 | TRBV19 | 19 | . | CASSHPIGTNSWGTDTQYF
TRBJ2-7 | TRBV4-1 | 16 | . | CASSQDGTGGFYEQYF
TRBJ2-3 | TRBV27 | 15 | . | CASSPTGTLPDTQYF
TRBJ2-1 | TRBV14 | 16 | . | CASSQGRRAGYNEQFF
TRBJ2-7 | TRBV29-1 | 13 | . | CSVESTTGYEQYF
TRBJ2-7 | TRBV7-9 | 17 | . | CASSLASGEGASYEQYF
TRBJ1-5 | TRBV13 | 12 | . | CASSGVNQPQHF
TRBJ1-1 | TRBV6-5 | 15 | . | CASSYSSKTNTEAFF